This TCR beta chain came from a study of CD4 T cells in relation to SARS-CoV-2 and coronaviruses. Turning to the study itself: PBMCs were cultured with antigen for roughly 11 days before TCR beta sequencing.

On this clone itself: Its cognate antigen is unknown.

TCRdb's copy holds only in-frame clones and misses some; the assay was immunoSEQ multiplex PCR. Here the sample spans roughly 14,000 clones, around 82% being singletons. CD4+ T cells from unexposed donors were obtained before the COVID-19 pandemic (2011-2018). Isolation of CD4+ T cells took place after approximately 11 days in culture. On days 3 and 7, cultures got half fresh IL-2 medium. Broader study findings: Crossreactivity was assessed only for spike protein, not other viral proteins.

The material sequenced was CD4+ T cells from PBMCs, cultured in vitro. The source of this sequence is a human donor in good health.

CDR3 bases: TGCGCCAGCAGCTTCGGTGGTTTATCTATCCAAGAGACCCAGTACTTC. Translation: CASSFGGLSIQETQYF. The chain joins TRBV5-1 to TRBJ2-5; D uncertain. V was trimmed by 2 bases and J by 1 base, leaving 15 bases between them. This CDR3 comprises 16 residues. Germline CDR1 SGHRS, CDR2 YFSETQ.